This T cell receptor beta chain was identified in a study of cytomegalovirus exposure and HLA in healthy donors. The PCR ran on 60 Vbeta and 13 Jbeta primers. Measured with immunoSEQ multiplex PCR; TCRdb has only the in-frame clones, and not every one. This sample carries 60,000 to 70,000 clones, roughly 70% of them seen once, and the ten largest clones take around a quarter. Per the germline V gene, CDR1 is LGHNA and CDR2 is YSLEER. CDR3 size: 16 residues. Trimming removed 3 bases from V and 4 bases from J; junction bases left unmatched: 8. The receptor was isolated from a man over 45 in good health and CMV-seropositive. This chain uses TRBV4-3 with TRBJ1-2, with TRBD1 matching 10 bases. Sequencing was carried out using PBMCs. The CDR3 loop is CASSQGGQGTSYGYTF. The CDR3 DNA follows: TGCGCCAGCAGCCAGGGGGGACAGGGGACCTCCTATGGCTACACCTTC.